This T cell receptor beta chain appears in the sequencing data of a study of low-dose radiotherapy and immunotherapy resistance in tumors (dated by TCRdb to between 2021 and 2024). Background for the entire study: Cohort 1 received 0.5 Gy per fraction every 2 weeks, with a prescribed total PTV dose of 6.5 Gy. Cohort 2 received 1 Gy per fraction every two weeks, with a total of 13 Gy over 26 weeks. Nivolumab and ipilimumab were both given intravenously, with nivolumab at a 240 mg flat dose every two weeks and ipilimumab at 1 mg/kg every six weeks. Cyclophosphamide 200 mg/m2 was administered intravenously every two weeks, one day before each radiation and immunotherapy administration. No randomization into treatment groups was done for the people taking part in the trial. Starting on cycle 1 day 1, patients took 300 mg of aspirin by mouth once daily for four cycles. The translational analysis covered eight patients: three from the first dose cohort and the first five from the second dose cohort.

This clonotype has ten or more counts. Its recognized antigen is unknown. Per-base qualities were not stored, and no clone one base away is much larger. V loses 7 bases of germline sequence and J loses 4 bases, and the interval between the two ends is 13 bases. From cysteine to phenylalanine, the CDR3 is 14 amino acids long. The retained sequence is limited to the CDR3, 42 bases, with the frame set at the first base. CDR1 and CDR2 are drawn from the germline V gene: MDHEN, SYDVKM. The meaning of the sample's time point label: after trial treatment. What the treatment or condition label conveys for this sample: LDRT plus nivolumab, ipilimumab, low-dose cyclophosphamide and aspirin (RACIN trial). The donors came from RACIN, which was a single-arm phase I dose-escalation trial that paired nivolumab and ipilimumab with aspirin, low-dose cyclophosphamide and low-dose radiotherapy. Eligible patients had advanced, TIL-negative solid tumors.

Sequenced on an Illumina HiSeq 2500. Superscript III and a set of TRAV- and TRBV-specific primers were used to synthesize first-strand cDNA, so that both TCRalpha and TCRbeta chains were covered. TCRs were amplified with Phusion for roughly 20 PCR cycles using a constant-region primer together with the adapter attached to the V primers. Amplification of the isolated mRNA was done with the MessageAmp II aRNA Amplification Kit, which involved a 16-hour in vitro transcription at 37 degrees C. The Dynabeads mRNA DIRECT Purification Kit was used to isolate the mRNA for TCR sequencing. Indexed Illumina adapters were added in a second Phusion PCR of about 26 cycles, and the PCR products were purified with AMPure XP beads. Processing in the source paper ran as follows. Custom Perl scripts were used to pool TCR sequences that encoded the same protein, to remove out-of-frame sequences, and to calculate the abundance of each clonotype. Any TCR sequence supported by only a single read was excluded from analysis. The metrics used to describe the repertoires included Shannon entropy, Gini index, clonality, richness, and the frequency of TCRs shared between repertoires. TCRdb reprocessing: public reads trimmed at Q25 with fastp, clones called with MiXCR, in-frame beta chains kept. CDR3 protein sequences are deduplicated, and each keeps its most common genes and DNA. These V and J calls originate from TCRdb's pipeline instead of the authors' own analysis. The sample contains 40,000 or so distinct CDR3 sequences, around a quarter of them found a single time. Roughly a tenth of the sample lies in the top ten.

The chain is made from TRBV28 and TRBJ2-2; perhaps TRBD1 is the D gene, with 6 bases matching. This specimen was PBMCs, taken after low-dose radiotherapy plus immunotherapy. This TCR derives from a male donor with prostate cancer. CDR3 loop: CASNRAGGTGELFF. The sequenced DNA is TGTGCCAGCAACAGGGCAGGTGGCACCGGGGAGCTGTTTTTT.